These 28 T cell receptor beta chains were sequenced from one sample in a study of radiotherapy plus CTLA-4 blockade in lung cancer (dated by TCRdb to the late 2010s). The method behind the library was the immunoSEQ multiplex PCR assay. TCRdb limited this immuneACCESS table to in-frame rearrangements with V and J called. A share of clones is missing; checked studies link under half to unresolved V genes, and the rest is unexplained. Recorded for this sample are over 50,000 clones; 65% to 85% of them occurred a single time. Clones ranked in the top ten supply roughly 3.2% of the sample. The sequences come from peripheral blood, collected from a patient treated with radiotherapy plus ipilimumab. The receptors come from a human donor with non-small cell lung cancer who had a partial response to radiotherapy plus ipilimumab.

The genes are TRBV19 and TRBJ1-5; D remains unclear. The CDR3 has 16 residues. Germline CDR1 LNHDA, CDR2 SQIVND (reference sequence). V dropped 7 bases and J dropped 2 bases, with 18 bases sitting between them. The CDR3 here is CASTPRPGQGNQPQHF. CDR3 sequence (DNA): TGTGCCAGTACCCCCCGCCCAGGTCAGGGCAATCAGCCCCAGCATTTT.

V is TRBV9 and J is TRBJ2-7; 7 bases are shared with TRBD1. Trimming at V came to 2 bases and at J to 7 bases, leaving 9 bases not matched to a gene. This CDR3 spans 14 amino acids. Germline CDR1 and CDR2: SGDLS and YYNGEE. Here the CDR3 reads CASSVGQVATEQYF. The CDR3 DNA reads TGTGCCAGCAGCGTCGGACAGGTGGCTACAGAGCAGTACTTC. Filled out from reference TRBV9 and TRBJ2-7, the complete variable domain reads DSGVTQTPKHLITATGQRVTLRCSPRSGDLSVYWYQQSLDQGLQFLIQYYNGEERAKGNILERFSAQQFPDLHSELNLSSLELGDSALYFCASSVGQVATEQYFGPGTRLTVT.

V usage is TRBV30 and J usage is TRBJ1-2; 9 bases are a match to TRBD1. The germline CDR1 and CDR2 sequences are GTSNPN and SVGIG (reference sequence). This CDR3 has 14 amino acids. The J segment lost 4 bases and the V segment lost 2 bases, leaving 5 bases of the junction unmatched. The CDR3 DNA follows: TGTGCCTGGAGTCCTTTGACAGGGGGCTATGGCTACACCTTC. Amino acids: CAWSPLTGGYGYTF.

The chain joins TRBV6-5 to TRBJ2-6; TRBD1 matches at 7 bases. In germline, CDR1 is MNHEY, CDR2 SVGAGI. The CDR3 covers 15 residues. Losses at the gene ends were 4 bases for V and 5 bases for J; bases not matched to a gene: 5. CDR3 residues: CASSLDRRRANVLTF. The CDR3 DNA sequence: TGTGCCAGCAGTTTGGACAGGCGGCGGGCCAACGTCCTGACTTTC.

The chain joins TRBV6-6 to TRBJ2-3; TRBD2 matches at 11 bases. This CDR3 is built from 14 residues. Germline loops: CDR1 MNHNY, CDR2 SVGAGI (reference sequence). With 7 bases clipped from V and 4 bases from J, the junction kept 4 bases outside the gene matches. The CDR3 loop reads CASKDSGGADTQYF. CDR3 nucleotide sequence: TGTGCCAGCAAAGATAGCGGGGGGGCAGATACGCAGTATTTT.

The J gene is TRBJ2-5, the V gene TRBV2; 8 bases line up with TRBD2. Germline trimming cut 4 bases from V and 5 bases from J; bases unmatched to any gene: 6. The CDR3 has 14 residues. Germline V gives CDR1 SNHLY, CDR2 FYNNEI. The CDR3 reads CASSGRGVRETQYF. The CDR3 DNA reads TGTGCCAGCAGTGGGCGGGGGGTCCGGGAGACCCAGTACTTC.

The rearrangement links TRBV7-9 to TRBJ1-1, with TRBD1 as a possible D gene (6 bases). The V and J ends lost 4 bases and 5 bases respectively, with 11 bases between them. The CDR3 is made up of 13 amino acids. Per germline, CDR1 SEHNR and CDR2 FQNEAQ (reference sequence). The CDR3 coding sequence is TGTGCCAGCAGCTGGGGAGGGGGGACTGAAGCTTTCTTT. Translated, it gives CASSWGGGTEAFF.

The CDR3 sequence is CSAAREDTIYF. The CDR3 DNA follows: TGCAGTGCTGCCAGGGAAGACACCATATATTTT. The genes are TRBV20-1 and TRBJ1-3; tentative D call: TRBD1 (5 bases). V was clipped by 5 bases and J by 8 bases, with 10 bases between them. The V gene's germline CDR1 is DFQATT and CDR2 SNEGSKA (reference sequence). This CDR3 contains 11 residues.

The rearrangement uses TRBV19 and TRBJ1-4; 7 bases map to TRBD1. Per the germline V gene, CDR1 is LNHDA and CDR2 is SQIVND (reference sequence). Trimming at V came to 1 base and at J to 6 bases, leaving 8 bases not matched to a gene. CDR3 size: 16 residues. CDR3 protein: CASSIGGQRRYEKLFF. The CDR3 DNA reads TGTGCCAGTAGTATAGGGGGACAGCGACGATATGAAAAACTGTTTTTT. The whole variable domain, remainder taken from reference TRBV19 and TRBJ1-4, is DGGITQSPKYLFRKEGQNVTLSCEQNLNHDAMYWYRQDPGQGLRLIYYSQIVNDFQKGDIAEGYSVSREKKESFPLTVTSAQKNPTAFYLCASSIGGQRRYEKLFFGSGTQLSVL.

V usage is TRBV7-8 and J usage is TRBJ2-3, with 8 bases aligning to TRBD1. This CDR3 spans 16 amino acids. CDR1 is SGHVS and CDR2 is FQNEAQ in the germline V gene. V was pared by 2 bases and J by 4 bases, with 8 bases of the junction left unmatched. The CDR3 is CASSLPRTGSADTQYF. In nucleotides, the CDR3 is TGTGCCAGCAGCTTACCGAGGACAGGGAGCGCAGATACGCAGTATTTT.

The chain employs TRBV28 and TRBJ1-6; tentatively, D is TRBD1 (6 bases). The V and J ends lost 3 bases and 11 bases respectively, with 14 bases between them. Germline assignment: CDR1 MDHEN and CDR2 SYDVKM. CDR3 size: 14 residues. CDR3: CASSFPGEITPLHF. The DNA for the CDR3 is TGTGCCAGCAGTTTCCCAGGGGAAATCACACCCCTCCACTTT.

The rearrangement joins TRBV11-2 to TRBJ2-3, with D tentatively TRBD2 (5 bases). V was shortened by 1 base and J by 1 base, with 12 bases between the two germline ends. The CDR3 sequence is 16 residues long. Germline lookup yields CDR1 SGHAT and CDR2 FQNNGV. The CDR3 is CASSLGERTRTDTQYF. In nucleotides, the CDR3 is TGTGCCAGCAGCTTAGGGGAGCGGACCCGCACAGATACGCAGTATTTT.

V usage is TRBV19 and J usage is TRBJ1-4; 10 bases map to TRBD1. Germline lookup yields CDR1 LNHDA and CDR2 SQIVND (reference sequence). The trim removed 3 bases at V and 2 bases at J, leaving 3 bases unmatched. The CDR3 is 16 amino acids. The CDR3 loop is CASSIRTGGTNEKLFF. The CDR3 DNA sequence: TGTGCCAGTAGTATCCGGACAGGGGGTACTAATGAAAAACTGTTTTTT.

This clone was recorded only once. The chain employs TRBV27 and TRBJ2-6; 9 bases are a match to TRBD1. V was pared by 4 bases and J by 2 bases, with 0 bases of the junction left unmatched. Germline CDR1 is MNHEY and CDR2 is SMNVEV (reference sequence). The CDR3 length is 15 residues. DNA for the CDR3: TGTGCCAGCAGTTGGACAGGGGCTGGGGCCAACGTCCTGACTTTC. Translating it yields CASSWTGAGANVLTF.

The V gene is TRBV7-3, the J gene TRBJ2-1; a possible D gene is TRBD1 (5 bases). In germline, CDR1 is SGHTA, CDR2 FQGTGA. The CDR3 length is 15 residues. Between the trimmed V and J ends, which lost 4 bases and 4 bases, there was a span of 14 bases. The CDR3 spells CASSSGFGDYNEQFF. Written as DNA, the CDR3 is TGTGCCAGCAGCTCAGGGTTTGGTGATTACAATGAGCAGTTCTTC.

The gene calls are TRBV11-2 and TRBJ1-3; D gene unclear. The CDR3 extends over 16 amino acids. V lost 0 bases and J 3 bases, leaving 12 bases between the germline ends. Germline V CDR1 and CDR2: SGHAT, FQNNGV. CDR3 residues: CASSLEAIPNGNTIYF. The CDR3 bases are TGTGCCAGCAGCTTAGAAGCGATCCCGAATGGAAACACCATATATTTT.

V is TRBV4-2 and J is TRBJ1-2; 8 bases agree with TRBD1. The germline CDR1 and CDR2 sequences are LGHNA and YNFKEQ. The CDR3 extends over 17 amino acids. Trimming removed 0 bases from V and 0 bases from J; junction bases left unmatched: 6. CDR3 region: CASSQDSQGATNYGYTF. CDR3 nucleotides: TGTGCCAGCAGCCAAGATAGCCAGGGGGCCACTAACTATGGCTACACCTTC.

This clone was observed once. The chain's CDR3 is CASSPGGATGNTIYF. The CDR3 DNA reads TGCGCCAGCAGTCCGGGGGGGGCTACTGGAAACACCATATATTTT. The V and J genes are TRBV5-1 and TRBJ1-3; perhaps TRBD1 as D (6 bases). Germline loops: CDR1 SGHRS, CDR2 YFSETQ. The CDR3 totals 15 residues. Trimming shortened V by 5 bases and J by 2 bases, and 14 bases separated the two germline ends. The variable domain in full, completed from reference TRBV5-1 and TRBJ1-3, reads KAGVTQTPRYLIKTRGQQVTLSCSPISGHRSVSWYQQTPGQGLQFLFEYFSETQRNKGNFPGRFSGRQFSNSRSEMNVSTLELGDSALYLCASSPGGATGNTIYFGEGSWLTVV.

The CDR3 nucleotides are TGTGCCAGCACCGAGGGCAGAGCCTCTGGAAACACCATATATTTT. Amino acids: CASTEGRASGNTIYF. The chain recombines TRBV6-1 with TRBJ1-3; no clear D gene. Germline V lookup: CDR1 MNHNS, CDR2 SASEGT. The V end lost 7 bases, the J end lost 0 bases, and 13 bases lay between the germline ends. The CDR3 runs 15 residues.

The chain links TRBV19 to TRBJ1-2; D is unclear. The CDR3 contains 15 residues. The V gene lost 2 bases and the J gene lost 0 bases, with 10 bases spanning the gap. The germline gives CDR1 LNHDA, CDR2 SQIVND (reference sequence). This CDR3 reads CASSIRVGANYGYTF. The DNA for the CDR3 is TGTGCCAGTAGTATAAGGGTGGGAGCTAACTATGGCTACACCTTC.

The gene calls are TRBV9 and TRBJ1-4, with a weak D call TRBD1 (5 bases). Trimming shortened V by 0 bases and J by 7 bases, and 19 bases separated the two germline ends. Germline V gene lookup returns CDR1 SGDLS and CDR2 YYNGEE. The CDR3 contains 17 residues. The CDR3 nucleotides are TGTGCCAGCAGCGTAGGAAGTAGAGGCCCCCAGGGTGAAAAACTGTTTTTT. It encodes CASSVGSRGPQGEKLFF.

This chain links TRBV19 with TRBJ2-7; possibly TRBD2 for D (6 bases). The V gene lost 5 bases and the J gene lost 2 bases, with 16 bases spanning the gap. In germline, CDR1 is LNHDA, CDR2 SQIVND (reference sequence). This CDR3 comprises 15 residues. The CDR3 DNA reads as TGTGCCAGTAGTCCCCTGGGGGGACGTGCCTACGAGCAGTACTTC. Translation: CASSPLGGRAYEQYF. Filled out from reference TRBV19 and TRBJ2-7, the complete variable domain reads DGGITQSPKYLFRKEGQNVTLSCEQNLNHDAMYWYRQDPGQGLRLIYYSQIVNDFQKGDIAEGYSVSREKKESFPLTVTSAQKNPTAFYLCASSPLGGRAYEQYFGPGTRLTVT.

As regards this clone: A junction boundary mismatches the germline segment, possibly from a read error. V gene TRBV11-2 combines with J gene TRBJ2-7; D not certain. The CDR3 length is 15 residues. In germline, CDR1 is SGHAT, CDR2 FQNNGV. CDR3 region: CASSLNNFDSAEEDF. The CDR3, as DNA: TGTGCCAGCAGCTTAAATAACTTCGACTCCGCGGAAGAGGACTTC.

This clone was counted once. The chain carries TRBV19 and TRBJ1-4, with D possibly being TRBD1 (6 bases). Looked up from germline, CDR1 is LNHDA and CDR2 is SQIVND (reference sequence). The CDR3 spans 15 residues. V dropped 4 bases and J dropped 7 bases, with 16 bases sitting between them. The CDR3 bases are TGTGCCAGTAGTAGCCCGACAGGACAACTTGAAAAACTGTTTTTT. It codes for CASSSPTGQLEKLFF.

To note about this clone: Other nucleotide sequences in the sample specify the same CDR3. The chain recombines TRBV10-1 with TRBJ2-7; D is unclear. Trimming shortened V by 0 bases and J by 1 base, and 4 bases separated the two germline ends. Germline V gene lookup returns CDR1 WNHNN and CDR2 SYGVQD (reference sequence). The CDR3 runs 13 residues. CDR3 DNA: TGCGCCAGCAGTGAGTCCGGGTCCTACGAGCAGTACTTC. Protein: CASSESGSYEQYF.

J is TRBJ2-5 and V is TRBV20-1; the D gene is possibly TRBD1 (5 bases). V shed 7 bases and J shed 2 bases, with 8 bases lying between them. The CDR3 totals 11 residues. Germline values: CDR1 DFQATT, CDR2 SNEGSKA (reference sequence). CDR3 sequence: CSGQPQETQYF. As DNA, the CDR3 is TGCAGTGGACAGCCTCAAGAGACCCAGTACTTC.

This clone is judged medium-sized. The chain carries TRBV6-5 and TRBJ1-2; 7 nucleotides match TRBD1. J was trimmed by 3 bases and V by 5 bases; bases with no gene match: 3. Germline assignment: CDR1 MNHEY and CDR2 SVGAGI. The CDR3 covers 13 residues. For the CDR3, the DNA is TGTGCCAGCAGTCCGGGACAGTACTATGGCTACACCTTC. Translating gives CASSPGQYYGYTF.

The V gene is TRBV11-3, the J gene TRBJ1-6, with TRBD1 as a possible D gene (5 bases). The CDR3 runs 11 residues. Germline V gene data show CDR1 as SGHNT and CDR2 as YENEEA. V was shortened by 5 bases and J by 14 bases, with 10 bases between the two germline ends. CDR3 sequence: CASSDPGTLHF. DNA for the CDR3: TGTGCCAGCAGCGATCCAGGGACCCTCCACTTT. Full variable domain (rest looked up from reference TRBV11-3 and TRBJ1-6): EAGVVQSPRYKIIEKKQPVAFWCNPISGHNTLYWYLQNLGQGPELLIRYENEEAVDDSQLPKDRFSAERLKGVDSTLKIQPAELGDSAVYLCASSDPGTLHFGNGTRLTVT.